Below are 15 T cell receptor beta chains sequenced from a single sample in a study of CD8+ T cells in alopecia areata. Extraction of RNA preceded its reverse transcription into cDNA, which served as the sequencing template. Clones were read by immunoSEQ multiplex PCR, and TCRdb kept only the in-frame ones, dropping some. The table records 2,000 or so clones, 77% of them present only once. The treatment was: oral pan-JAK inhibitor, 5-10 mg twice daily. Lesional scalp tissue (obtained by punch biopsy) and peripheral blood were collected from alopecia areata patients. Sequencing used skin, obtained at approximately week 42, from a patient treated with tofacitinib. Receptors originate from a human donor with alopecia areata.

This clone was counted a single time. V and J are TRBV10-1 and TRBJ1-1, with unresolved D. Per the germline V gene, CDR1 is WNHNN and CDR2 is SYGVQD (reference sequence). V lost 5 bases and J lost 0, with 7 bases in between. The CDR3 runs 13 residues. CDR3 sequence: CASSRTVNTEAFF. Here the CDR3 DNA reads TGCGCCAGCAGTCGGACCGTGAACACTGAAGCTTTCTTT.

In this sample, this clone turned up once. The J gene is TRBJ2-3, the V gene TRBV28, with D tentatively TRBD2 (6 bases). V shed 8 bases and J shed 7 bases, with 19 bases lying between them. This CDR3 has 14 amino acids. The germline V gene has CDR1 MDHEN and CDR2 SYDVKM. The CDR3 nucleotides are TGTGCCAGCGGCCAAGGCGGGGCGGGGAATACGCAGTATTTT. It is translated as CASGQGGAGNTQYF. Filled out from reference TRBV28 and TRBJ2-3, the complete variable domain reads DVKVTQSSRYLVKRTGEKVFLECVQDMDHENMFWYRQDPGLGLRLIYFSYDVKMKEKGDIPEGYSVSREKKERFSLILESASTNQTSMYLCASGQGGAGNTQYFGPGTRLTVL.

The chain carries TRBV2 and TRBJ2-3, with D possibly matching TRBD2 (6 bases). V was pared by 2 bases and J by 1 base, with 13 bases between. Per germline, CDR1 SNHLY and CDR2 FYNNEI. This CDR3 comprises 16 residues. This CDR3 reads CASSESGGFGTDTQYF. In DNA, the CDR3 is TGTGCCAGCAGTGAATCCGGGGGTTTTGGCACAGATACGCAGTATTTT. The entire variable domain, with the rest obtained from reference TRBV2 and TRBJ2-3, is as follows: EPEVTQTPSHQVTQMGQEVILRCVPISNHLYFYWYRQILGQKVEFLVSFYNNEISEKSEIFDDQFSVERPDGSNFTLKIRSTKLEDSAMYFCASSESGGFGTDTQYFGPGTRLTVL.

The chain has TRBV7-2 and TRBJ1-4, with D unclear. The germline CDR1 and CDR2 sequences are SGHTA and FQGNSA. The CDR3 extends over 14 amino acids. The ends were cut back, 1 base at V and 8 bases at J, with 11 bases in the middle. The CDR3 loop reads CASSLVAGGEKLFF. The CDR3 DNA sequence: TGTGCCAGCAGCTTAGTTGCCGGTGGGGAAAAACTGTTTTTT.

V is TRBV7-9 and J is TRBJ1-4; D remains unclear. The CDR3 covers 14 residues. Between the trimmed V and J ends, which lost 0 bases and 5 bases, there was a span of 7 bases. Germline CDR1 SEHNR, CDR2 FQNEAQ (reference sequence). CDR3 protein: CASSLARGNEKLFF. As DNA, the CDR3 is TGTGCCAGCAGCTTAGCGCGCGGAAATGAAAAACTGTTTTTT. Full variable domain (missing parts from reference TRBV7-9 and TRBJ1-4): DTGVSQNPRHKITKRGQNVTFRCDPISEHNRLYWYRQTLGQGPEFLTYFQNEAQLEKSRLLSDRFSAERPKGSFSTLEIQRTEQGDSAMYLCASSLARGNEKLFFGSGTQLSVL.

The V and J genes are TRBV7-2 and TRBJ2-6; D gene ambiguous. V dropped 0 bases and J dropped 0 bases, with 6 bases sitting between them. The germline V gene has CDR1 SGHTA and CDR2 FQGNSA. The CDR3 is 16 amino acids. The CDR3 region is CASSLATPSGANVLTF. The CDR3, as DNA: TGTGCCAGCAGCTTAGCGACCCCCTCTGGGGCCAACGTCCTGACTTTC.

CDR3 DNA sequence: TGTGCCATCAGTGAGTCGGGGTTGACAGGGACCTATGGCTACACCTTC. It is translated as CAISESGLTGTYGYTF. The gene calls are TRBV10-3 and TRBJ1-2, with 7 bases fitting TRBD1. This CDR3 spans 16 amino acids. The V and J ends lost 0 bases and 4 bases, in that order; junction bases with no gene match: 8. CDR1 ENHRY and CDR2 SYGVKD come from the germline V gene.

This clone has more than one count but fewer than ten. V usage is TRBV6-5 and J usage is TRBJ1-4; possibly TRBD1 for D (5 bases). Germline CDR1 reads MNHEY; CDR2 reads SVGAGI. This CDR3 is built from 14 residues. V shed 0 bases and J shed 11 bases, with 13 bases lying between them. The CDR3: CASSYSGSSGKLFF. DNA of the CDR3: TGTGCCAGCAGTTACTCTGGGTCTTCAGGGAAACTGTTTTTT.

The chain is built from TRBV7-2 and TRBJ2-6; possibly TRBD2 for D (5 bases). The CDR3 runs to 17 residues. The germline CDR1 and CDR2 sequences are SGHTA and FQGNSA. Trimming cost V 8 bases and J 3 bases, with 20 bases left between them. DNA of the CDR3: TGTGCCAGCCGCACCCAGAGCGGACGGGTTGGGGCCAACGTCCTGACTTTC. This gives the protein CASRTQSGRVGANVLTF.

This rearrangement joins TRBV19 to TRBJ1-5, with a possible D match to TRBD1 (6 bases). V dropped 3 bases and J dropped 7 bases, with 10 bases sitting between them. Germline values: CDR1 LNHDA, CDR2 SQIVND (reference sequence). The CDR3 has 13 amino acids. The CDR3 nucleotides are TGTGCCAGTAGTATTCTAGACAGGCAGCCCCAGCATTTT. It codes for CASSILDRQPQHF.

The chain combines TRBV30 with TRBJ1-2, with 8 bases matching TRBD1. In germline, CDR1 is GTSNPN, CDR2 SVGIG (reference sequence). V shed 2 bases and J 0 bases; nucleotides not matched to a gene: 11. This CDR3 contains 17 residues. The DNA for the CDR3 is TGTGCCTGGAGTCCCTGGACAGGGACCTCAGCTAACTATGGCTACACCTTC. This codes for CAWSPWTGTSANYGYTF.

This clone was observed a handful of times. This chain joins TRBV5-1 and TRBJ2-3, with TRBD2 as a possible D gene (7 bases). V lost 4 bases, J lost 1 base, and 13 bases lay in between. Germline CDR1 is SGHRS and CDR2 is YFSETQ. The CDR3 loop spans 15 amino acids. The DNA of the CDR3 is TGCGCCAGCAGCATGCGGGGGACACGCACAGATACGCAGTATTTT. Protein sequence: CASSMRGTRTDTQYF.

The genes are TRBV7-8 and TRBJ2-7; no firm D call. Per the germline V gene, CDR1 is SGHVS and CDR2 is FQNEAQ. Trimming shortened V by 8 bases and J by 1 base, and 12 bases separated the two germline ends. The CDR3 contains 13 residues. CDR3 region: CASSAGRSYEQYF. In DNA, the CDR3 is TGTGCCAGCTCCGCCGGCAGATCCTACGAGCAGTACTTC.

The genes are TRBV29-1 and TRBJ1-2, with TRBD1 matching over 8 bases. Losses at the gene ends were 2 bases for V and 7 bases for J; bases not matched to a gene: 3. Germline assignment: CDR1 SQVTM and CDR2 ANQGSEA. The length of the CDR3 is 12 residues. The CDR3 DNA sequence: TGCAGCGTTGAATCGACAGGGGTTGGCTACACCTTC. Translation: CSVESTGVGYTF.

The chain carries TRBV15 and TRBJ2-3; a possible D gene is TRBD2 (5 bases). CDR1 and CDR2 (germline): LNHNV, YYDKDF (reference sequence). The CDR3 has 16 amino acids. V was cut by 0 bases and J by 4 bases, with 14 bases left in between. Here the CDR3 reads CATSRDLVEGADTQYF. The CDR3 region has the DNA TGTGCCACCAGCAGAGATCTGGTTGAGGGCGCAGATACGCAGTATTTT. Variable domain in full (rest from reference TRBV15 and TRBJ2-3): DAMVIQNPRYQVTQFGKPVTLSCSQTLNHNVMYWYQQKSSQAPKLLFHYYDKDFNNEADTPDNFQSRRPNTSFCFLDIRSPGLGDTAMYLCATSRDLVEGADTQYFGPGTRLTVL.